Below are 2 T cell receptor beta chains sequenced from a single sample in a study of cytomegalovirus exposure and HLA in healthy donors. Vbeta (60) and Jbeta (13) primers were used in the PCR. The assay was immunoSEQ multiplex PCR, and TCRdb's table has in-frame clones only and misses some. The sample shows fewer than 200,000 clones, around 82% of them seen only once. Sequencing was done on a sample of PBMCs. These receptor sequences come from a male donor in good health and CMV-seronegative.

This clone has more than one count but fewer than ten. The rearrangement links TRBV29-1 to TRBJ2-5; D uncertain. V dropped 5 bases and J dropped 2 bases, with 6 bases sitting between them. CDR1 and CDR2 from the germline V gene are SQVTM and ANQGSEA. The CDR3 runs 11 residues. The CDR3 region has the DNA TGCAGCGTTAAAGTACAAGAGACCCAGTACTTC. Encoded protein: CSVKVQETQYF.

This chain joins TRBV5-1 and TRBJ2-5; 9 bases line up with TRBD1. Per germline, CDR1 SGHRS and CDR2 YFSETQ. Trimming at V came to 4 bases and at J to 4 bases, leaving 8 bases not matched to a gene. This CDR3 is 15 amino acids long. This chain's CDR3 is CASSPGQGSGETQYF. The CDR3 bases are TGCGCCAGCAGCCCGGGACAGGGAAGTGGAGAGACCCAGTACTTC.